This T cell receptor beta chain stems from a study of blood T cells in healthy people across ages. Primers used in a second PCR of roughly 6 to 12 cycles were a sample-barcoded 5' primer and a J-beta primer mix. TCRdb redid the calling of the 5' RACE reads with MiXCR, one entry per CDR3 protein. This table has 1.5 million to 2 million distinct CDR3 sequences, about 50% appearing once. There are a few counts of this clonotype. The CDR3 contains 15 residues. The germline V gene encodes CDR1 SQVTM and CDR2 ANQGSEA. Trimming removed 3 bases from V and 4 bases from J; junction bases left unmatched: 1. Material: blood. The chain has TRBV29-1 and TRBJ2-3; 16 bases are a match to TRBD2. The sequence was obtained from a woman in her thirties or forties in good health. CDR3 in amino acids: CSVEGTSGGADTQYF. The CDR3 coding sequence is TGCAGCGTTGAGGGGACTAGCGGGGGGGCAGATACGCAGTATTTT.